These T cell receptor beta chains were read from a single sample in a study of identical twins. TCRdb processed the 5' RACE reads anew with MiXCR; each CDR3 protein has one entry. The sample yields more than 600,000 distinct CDR3 sequences, roughly 18% seen once. This sample was also put to use in a study of T cells expressing NK-cell markers.

The sequencing sample was made of PBMCs. The receptors shown here come from a woman between 18 and 30 years old in good health. Both conserved end residues are part of each CDR3. For some rows the clone size is stated as once, few or many, or as a class when expanded; others skip it.

J gene	clone size	V gene	CDR3 protein
TRBJ1-1	NA	TRBV7-9	CASSSLSGENTEAFF
TRBJ2-7	few	TRBV5-1	CASSIRPQGGYEQYF
TRBJ2-3	NA	TRBV30	CAWSPATFGTDTQYF
TRBJ1-6	few	TRBV5-5	CASSLRQSSYNSPLHF
TRBJ1-2	NA	TRBV10-1	CASSSQGLDYGYTF
TRBJ2-7	NA	TRBV27	CASSSLLAGSYEQYF
TRBJ2-7	few	TRBV20-1	CSARDPAAYEQYF
TRBJ2-1	NA	TRBV20-1	CSAFGLAPYNEQFF
TRBJ2-7	NA	TRBV30	CAWSVLGAGEQYF
TRBJ2-5	few	TRBV3-1	CASKNRDSYETQYF
TRBJ2-3	NA	TRBV10-3	CAISTGPPPDTQYF
TRBJ2-7	many	TRBV7-2	CASSLSPQYEQYF
TRBJ2-7	few	TRBV18	CASSPQGGTAFYEQYF
TRBJ2-7	many	TRBV12-3/TRBV12-4	CASSPGGRVGEQYF
TRBJ2-7	few	TRBV7-9	CASSRLGTRRGEQYF